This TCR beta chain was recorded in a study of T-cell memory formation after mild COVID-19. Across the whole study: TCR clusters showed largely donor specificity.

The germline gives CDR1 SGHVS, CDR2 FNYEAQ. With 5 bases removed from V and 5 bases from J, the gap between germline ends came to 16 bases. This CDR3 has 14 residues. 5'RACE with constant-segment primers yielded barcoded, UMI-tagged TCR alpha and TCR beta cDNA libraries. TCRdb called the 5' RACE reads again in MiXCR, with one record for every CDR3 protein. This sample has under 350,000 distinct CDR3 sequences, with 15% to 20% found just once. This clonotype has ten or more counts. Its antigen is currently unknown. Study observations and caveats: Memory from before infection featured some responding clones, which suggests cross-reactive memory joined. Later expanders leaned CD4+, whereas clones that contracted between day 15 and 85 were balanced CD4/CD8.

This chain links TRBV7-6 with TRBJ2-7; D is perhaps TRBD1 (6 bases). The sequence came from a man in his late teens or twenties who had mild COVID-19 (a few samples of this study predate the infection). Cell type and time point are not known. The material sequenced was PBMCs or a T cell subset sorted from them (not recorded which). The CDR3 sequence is CASSTTTGPHEQYF. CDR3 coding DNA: TGTGCCAGCAGCACCACGACAGGCCCCCACGAGCAGTACTTC.